The 7 T cell receptor beta chains in this list originate from one sample, sequenced in a study of early T cells in non-severe SARS-CoV-2 infection. TCRdb itself ran the 5' RACE reads through MiXCR, one entry per CDR3 protein. There are some 110,000 distinct CDR3 sequences in the sample; about 15% occur only once, and around a fifth lies in the top ten. The sequenced sample consisted of whole blood. The receptors stem from an adult who was a healthcare worker with PCR-confirmed SARS-CoV-2 infection or an uninfected control (not recorded which).

The chain uses TRBV27 and TRBJ2-3, with D unresolved. Trimming cost V 6 bases and J 2 bases, with 12 bases left between them. The CDR3 has 14 residues. Germline lookup yields CDR1 MNHEY and CDR2 SMNVEV (reference sequence). The CDR3 coding sequence is TGTGCCAGCAGACGCCTTAGAGACACAGATACGCAGTATTTT. Amino acids: CASRRLRDTDTQYF.

This clonotype was seen a few times. The gene calls are TRBV20-1 and TRBJ1-1; 8 bases align to TRBD1. Looked up from germline, CDR1 is DFQATT and CDR2 is SNEGSKA (reference sequence). V shed 0 bases, J shed 0 bases, and the junction held 3 bases outside the gene matches. The CDR3 sequence is 15 residues long. CDR3 DNA: TGCAGTGCTAGAGACAGGGGGCGCCTGAACACTGAAGCTTTCTTT. Its translation: CSARDRGRLNTEAFF.

This clonotype was seen more than once but under ten times. The chain is built from TRBV12-3 or TRBV12-4 and TRBJ1-4; 7 positions match TRBD1. This CDR3 spans 13 amino acids. With 6 bases clipped from V and 7 bases from J, the junction kept 5 bases outside the gene matches. The CDR3 protein is CASRPGQFEKLFF. CDR3 bases: TGTGCCAGCAGACCGGGACAGTTTGAAAAACTGTTTTTT.

A single count supports this clonotype. The junction shows a germline mismatch at one end, possibly a read error. The chain combines TRBV5-1 with TRBJ1-1; D perhaps matches TRBD1 (5 bases). The CDR3 runs to 16 residues. CDR1 is SGHRS and CDR2 is YFSETQ in the germline V gene. This CDR3 is CASSPEGYPMNTEALF. The CDR3 DNA reads as TGCGCCAGCAGCCCGGAGGGGTATCCCATGAACACTGAAGCTCTCTTT.

This clonotype was found a few times. CDR3 amino acids: CASRKIPRRGMNTEAFF. The DNA for the CDR3 is TGTGCCAGCAGGAAAATCCCCCGGAGGGGGATGAACACTGAAGCTTTCTTT. V gene TRBV2 combines with J gene TRBJ1-1; tentative D call: TRBD1 (6 bases). From germline, CDR1 is SNHLY and CDR2 FYNNEI. V gave up 6 bases and J gave up 0 bases, with 20 bases separating them. The CDR3 loop spans 17 amino acids.

In this sample, this clonotype turned up a few times. This chain connects TRBV4-1 to TRBJ1-4, with a tentative D call TRBD1 (5 bases). The V end was cut by 0 bases, the J end by 7 bases, with 18 bases between. The CDR3 contains 17 residues. Germline assignment: CDR1 MGHRA and CDR2 YSYEKL. The CDR3 DNA sequence: TGCGCCAGCAGCCAAGAGTTCGGCAGGGTGGAGGGTGAAAAACTGTTTTTT. Translation: CASSQEFGRVEGEKLFF.

The V call is TRBV12-3 or TRBV12-4, the J call TRBJ2-1; tentative D call: TRBD1 (6 bases). Trimming removed 5 bases at V and 9 bases at J, with 14 bases between. CDR3 size: 13 residues. This CDR3 is CASSASRGVEQFF. The DNA for the CDR3 is TGTGCCAGCAGTGCCTCCAGGGGCGTTGAGCAGTTCTTC.